The clone carrying this T cell receptor beta chain was detected a few times. This table comes from immunoSEQ multiplex PCR, and its TCRdb copy is limited to in-frame clones, with some not included. The data contain roughly 110,000 clones, about 90% of them seen just once; the ten biggest clones take up 6.5% to 10%. CDR1 and CDR2 (germline): SGDLS, YYNGEE. The CDR3 runs 16 residues. The V end was cut by 4 bases, the J end by 7 bases, with 18 bases between. The data belong to a study of T cell responses to AZD1222 COVID-19 vaccine. Source: peripheral blood, taken 28 days after the second AZD1222 dose. The chain uses TRBV9 and TRBJ1-6; possibly TRBD1 for D (5 bases). This sequence was found in an adult who received the AZD1222 COVID-19 vaccine. The CDR3 region has the DNA TGTGCCAGCAGCCCGAATGTGGGGGGAGTGAATTCACCCCTCCACTTT. Protein sequence: CASSPNVGGVNSPLHF.